A single sample gave rise to the 8 T cell receptor beta chains below, sequenced in a study of T-cell reconstitution after alpha-beta-depleted transplantation in children (TCRdb year 2016). Receptors were amplified or captured by PCR. Sequencing instrument: Illumina HiSeq 2500. TCR library preparation used molecular barcoding, with unique molecular identifiers applied to normalize quantification of the TCRbeta repertoire. The raw public reads went through TCRdb reprocessing: fastp at Q25, MiXCR clone calling, in-frame beta chains kept. CDR3 protein sequences are deduplicated, and each keeps its most common genes and DNA. Recorded for this sample are 450,000 to 550,000 distinct CDR3 sequences; roughly 10% of them occurred a single time. Together, the top ten hold 14% of the sample. The treatment or condition label of this sample denotes: allogeneic hematopoietic cell transplantation with graft depleted of TCRalphabeta T cells and CD19 B cells.

The sample was PBMCs, mostly from graft donor cells, taken 180 days after TCRalphabeta/CD19-depleted stem cell transplant. The receptor source for this set is a female patient aged 2-10 years who had a stem cell transplant for aplastic anemia, so the T cells may come from the graft donor.

V gene TRBV28 combines with J gene TRBJ1-2; 8 bases fit TRBD1. Trimming removed 3 bases from V and 2 bases from J; junction bases left unmatched: 8. The CDR3 contains 16 residues. Germline assignment: CDR1 MDHEN and CDR2 SYDVKM. The CDR3 region is CASSFLSDRVNYGYTF. CDR3 nucleotides: TGTGCCAGCAGTTTCTTGTCGGACAGGGTCAACTATGGCTACACCTTC.

This clonotype was detected a few times. The rearrangement uses TRBV19 and TRBJ2-3; 12 bases align to TRBD1. The CDR3 length is 19 residues. Germline trimming cut 3 bases from V and 2 bases from J; bases unmatched to any gene: 12. CDR1 is LNHDA and CDR2 is SQIVND in the germline V gene (reference sequence). This CDR3 is CASSIRDRGLSKFTDTQYF. The CDR3 DNA is TGTGCCAGTAGTATCCGGGACAGGGGGCTATCAAAATTCACAGATACGCAGTATTTT.

This clonotype has ten or more counts. The chain couples TRBV12-3 or TRBV12-4 to TRBJ1-2; 7 nucleotides match TRBD1. The ends lost 5 bases at V and 8 bases at J; junction bases unmatched: 5. There are 12 residues in the CDR3. The CDR3 DNA is TGTGCCAGCAGTCCGACAGGGCGCGGCTACACCTTC. Translating it yields CASSPTGRGYTF.

This clonotype has more than one count but fewer than ten. Here the CDR3 reads CATSDRDVANTGELFF. Here the CDR3 DNA reads TGTGCCACCAGTGATAGGGACGTCGCGAACACCGGGGAGCTGTTTTTT. The chain couples TRBV24-1 to TRBJ2-2; D might be TRBD1 or TRBD2, each matching 5 bases. Trimming removed 3 bases at V and 0 bases at J, with 10 bases between. From germline, CDR1 is KGHDR and CDR2 SFDVKD. The CDR3 is made up of 16 amino acids.

The chain is built from TRBV20-1 and TRBJ1-1; possible D gene TRBD1, 6 bases. CDR1 DFQATT and CDR2 SNEGSKA come from the germline V gene (reference sequence). V lost 5 bases and J lost 7, with 14 bases in between. The CDR3 consists of 12 residues. In nucleotides, the CDR3 is TGCAGTGCTGCCTGGACAGCACGTGAAGCTTTCTTT. As protein: CSAAWTAREAFF.

The table lists this clonotype with a few counts. The genes are TRBV20-1 and TRBJ2-5, with TRBD1 as a possible D gene (6 bases). Germline-derived CDR1 and CDR2 are DFQATT and SNEGSKA (reference sequence). Trimming took off 0 bases at V and 2 bases at J, with 25 bases between the two ends. The CDR3 extends over 19 amino acids. The CDR3 protein is CSARDFWPEGEPAQETQYF. CDR3 nucleotides: TGCAGTGCTAGAGATTTCTGGCCCGAGGGGGAACCAGCGCAAGAGACCCAGTACTTC.

This clonotype showed up just once. The chain couples TRBV20-1 to TRBJ2-7; possible D gene TRBD1, 6 bases. CDR3 size: 14 residues. Germline CDR1 is DFQATT and CDR2 is SNEGSKA (reference sequence). The germline V and J ends were trimmed by 1 base and 5 bases, with 15 bases remaining between them. The CDR3 loop reads CSARADRSLDEQYF. CDR3 bases: TGCAGTGCTAGAGCCGACAGGAGTCTCGACGAGCAGTACTTC.

The chain uses TRBV30 and TRBJ2-1; 12 nucleotides match TRBD2. Germline V gene lookup returns CDR1 GTSNPN and CDR2 SVGIG (reference sequence). This CDR3 contains 14 residues. The J segment lost 13 bases and the V segment lost 4 bases, leaving 11 bases of the junction unmatched. The DNA for the CDR3 is TGTGCCTGGACCCTAGCGGGAGGGTTCACGGGCCAGTTCTTC. It yields the protein CAWTLAGGFTGQFF.